The rows below give T cell receptor beta chains drawn from one sample of a study of blood T cell repertoires in COVID-19. Here immunoSEQ multiplex PCR was the method, and the copy in TCRdb shows in-frame clones only, minus some. The sample includes around 330,000 clones, around 90% of them seen just once. Input material: PBMCs or T cells enriched from blood (not recorded which). The source of these receptors is a man in his sixties who had recovered from COVID-19. Both conserved end residues are part of each CDR3. The D gene is left open where the match is weak. Rows may omit the clone size; those that give it use once, few, many or a size class.

d_gene	abundance	v_gene	j_gene	CDR3aa	CDR3nt
-	-	TRBV27	TRBJ2-7	CASSFKSFHEQYF	TGTGCCAGCAGTTTCAAGAGTTTTCACGAGCAGTACTTC
TRBD1	-	TRBV11-3	TRBJ2-7	CASSLRQGIGSYEQYF	TGTGCCAGCAGCTTACGACAGGGGATCGGTTCCTACGAGCAGTACTTC
TRBD1	-	TRBV6-5	TRBJ2-3	CASSYSTGATDTQYF	TGTGCCAGCAGTTACTCCACAGGGGCAACAGATACGCAGTATTTT
-	-	TRBV2	TRBJ2-7	CASSGTGSYEQYF	TGTGCCAGCAGCGGGACTGGGTCCTACGAGCAGTACTTC
-	-	TRBV7-2	TRBJ2-7	CASSFTRGLYEQYF	TGTGCCAGCAGCTTTACCAGGGGCTTGTACGAGCAGTACTTC
TRBD2	few	TRBV19	TRBJ2-3	CASSMGVWGLAGVRDTQYF	TGTGCCAGTAGTATGGGGGTATGGGGACTAGCGGGAGTTAGAGATACGCAGTATTTT
TRBD1	-	TRBV6-5	TRBJ2-1	CASMDRGRVEQFF	TGTGCCAGCATGGACAGGGGGCGAGTGGAACAGTTCTTC
-	-	TRBV11-3	TRBJ2-3	CASSPGASVALAQYF	TGTGCCAGCAGCCCGGGCGCTAGCGTCGCCTTGGCGCAGTATTTT
-	-	TRBV5-6	TRBJ1-6	CASSLQGSSYNSPLHF	TGTGCCAGCAGCTTGCAGGGGAGCTCCTATAATTCACCCCTCCACTTT
TRBD1	-	TRBV30	TRBJ2-5	CAWSGQGRETQYF	TGTGCCTGGAGCGGACAGGGCCGGGAGACCCAGTACTTC
TRBD1	-	TRBV11-3	TRBJ1-1	CASSPGGRGTEAFF	TGTGCCAGCAGCCCAGGGGGACGAGGCACTGAAGCTTTCTTT
TRBD2	-	TRBV9	TRBJ2-1	CASSVKSPGSGELYNEQFF	TGTGCCAGCAGCGTAAAATCCCCGGGCAGCGGGGAGCTATACAATGAGCAGTTCTTC
TRBD1	-	TRBV12-3/TRBV12-4	TRBJ1-1	CASSLKGATEAFF	TGTGCCAGCAGTTTAAAGGGGGCCACTGAAGCTTTCTTT
TRBD1	once	TRBV19	TRBJ1-5	CASRADRGYQPQHF	TGTGCCAGTAGGGCCGACAGGGGATATCAGCCCCAGCATTTT
-	-	TRBV2	TRBJ1-5	CASMRGGSNQPQHF	TGTGCCAGCATGCGGGGGGGAAGCAATCAGCCCCAGCATTTT
TRBD1	-	TRBV6-5	TRBJ1-5	CATRQGNGNQPQHF	TGTGCCACGAGACAGGGAAACGGCAATCAGCCCCAGCATTTT
-	-	TRBV27	TRBJ2-7	CASSLAGAVYEQYF	TGTGCCAGCAGTTTAGCGGGGGCGGTCTACGAGCAGTACTTC
TRBD2	-	TRBV6-2/TRBV6-3	TRBJ2-1	CASSYSGSKNEQFF	TGTGCCAGCAGTTATAGCGGGAGTAAGAATGAGCAGTTCTTC
-	-	TRBV7-3	TRBJ1-5	CASSLDSNQPQHF	TGTGCCAGCAGCCTAGATAGCAATCAGCCCCAGCATTTT
TRBD1	-	TRBV7-3	TRBJ1-2	CASSPAGQGAEGYTF	TGTGCCAGCAGCCCCGCGGGACAGGGGGCAGAGGGCTACACCTTC
TRBD1	-	TRBV15	TRBJ2-3	CATSRDRSRDRVRADTQYF	TGTGCCACCAGCAGAGACCGGTCCCGGGACAGGGTGAGGGCAGATACGCAGTATTTT
-	-	TRBV7-3	TRBJ1-1	CASRGASAEAFF	TGTGCCAGCAGGGGGGCCTCCGCTGAAGCTTTCTTT
TRBD1	-	TRBV5-1	TRBJ2-1	CASSFGQGSYNEQFF	TGCGCCAGCAGCTTCGGACAGGGGTCCTACAATGAGCAGTTCTTC
-	-	TRBV18	TRBJ1-1	CASSPLLASNRGEAFF	TGTGCCAGCTCACCACTCTTAGCATCAAACCGGGGTGAAGCTTTCTTT
TRBD2	-	TRBV7-9	TRBJ2-3	CASRHGLAASTDTQYF	TGTGCCAGCAGGCATGGCCTAGCGGCTAGCACAGATACGCAGTATTTT
-	-	TRBV4-1	TRBJ1-6	CASSQEFGFPLHF	TGCGCCAGCAGCCAAGAATTCGGGTTCCCCCTCCACTTT
-	-	TRBV30	TRBJ2-2	CAWSVRGNTGELFF	TGTGCCTGGAGTGTAAGGGGGAACACCGGGGAGCTGTTTTTT
-	-	TRBV7-9	TRBJ1-2	CASSLSGDYGYTF	TGTGCCAGCAGCTTATCTGGAGACTATGGCTACACCTTC
-	-	TRBV19	TRBJ1-5	CATQPQGGQPQHF	TGTGCCACCCAGCCCCAGGGTGGACAGCCCCAGCATTTT
TRBD1	-	TRBV19	TRBJ1-6	CASAGTAYNSPLHF	TGTGCCAGTGCAGGGACAGCCTATAATTCACCCCTCCACTTT
TRBD1	once	TRBV5-4	TRBJ2-3	CASSRDRGADTQYF	TGTGCCAGCAGCCGGGACAGGGGGGCCGATACGCAGTATTTT
TRBD2	-	TRBV7-2	TRBJ2-1	CASSFERGVRAEQFF	TGTGCCAGCAGCTTCGAGCGGGGGGTTCGTGCTGAGCAGTTCTTC
TRBD1	-	TRBV6-5	TRBJ1-5	CASSPGQGRRPQHF	TGTGCCAGCAGCCCCGGACAGGGACGTCGGCCCCAGCATTTT
-	-	TRBV18	TRBJ1-3	CASSQGQRNTIYF	TGTGCCAGCTCACAAGGACAAAGGAACACCATATATTTT
TRBD1	-	TRBV15	TRBJ1-1	CATSNRDRGGWGAEAFF	TGTGCCACCAGCAACCGGGACAGGGGTGGGTGGGGAGCTGAAGCTTTCTTT
-	-	TRBV13	TRBJ1-1	CASRSGQNRAEAFF	TGTGCCAGCAGGTCGGGTCAGAACAGGGCTGAAGCTTTCTTT
-	-	TRBV29-1	TRBJ2-3	CSVARDSSSSTDTQYF	TGCAGCGTTGCAAGAGACAGTTCCTCTAGCACAGATACGCAGTATTTT
-	-	TRBV29-1	TRBJ1-1	CSVEVGGGVRAFF	TGCAGCGTTGAAGTTGGCGGAGGGGTGAGGGCTTTCTTT
TRBD2	-	TRBV19	TRBJ2-1	CASSIVSGAASGRSNEQFF	TGTGCCAGTAGTATAGTATCGGGGGCCGCTAGCGGGAGAAGCAATGAGCAGTTCTTC
TRBD2	-	TRBV4-2	TRBJ2-3	CASSQDFGGALNTQYF	TGTGCCAGCAGCCAAGATTTCGGGGGGGCCCTAAATACGCAGTATTTT
TRBD1	-	TRBV5-6	TRBJ1-2	CASSLMGQSYGYTF	TGTGCCAGCAGCTTGATGGGACAGTCCTATGGCTACACCTTC
TRBD1	-	TRBV9	TRBJ1-3	CASSNRGTAGNTIYF	TGTGCCAGCAGCAACCGGGGGACAGCTGGAAACACCATATATTTT
-	once	TRBV5-1	TRBJ2-1	CASSLTRARGEQFF	TGCGCCAGCAGCTTGACGCGAGCTCGGGGTGAGCAGTTCTTC
-	-	TRBV5-4	TRBJ1-2	CASRPDSYGYTF	TGTGCCAGCAGACCGGACAGCTATGGCTACACCTTC
-	-	TRBV6-5	TRBJ2-7	CASSLGSEPYEQYF	TGTGCCAGCAGCCTCGGGAGCGAACCCTACGAGCAGTACTTC
-	-	TRBV6-5	TRBJ2-2	CASSLRTANGELFF	TGTGCCAGCAGTCTCCGGACAGCAAACGGGGAGCTGTTTTTT
-	-	TRBV7-9	TRBJ1-1	CASSLAQGGHTEAFF	TGTGCCAGCAGCTTAGCGCAAGGAGGGCACACTGAAGCTTTCTTT
-	-	TRBV2	TRBJ1-5	CASSPQGRSNQPQHF	TGTGCCAGCAGTCCACAGGGCCGGAGCAATCAGCCCCAGCATTTT
-	-	TRBV6-1	TRBJ1-6	CASSDVPNSPLHF	TGTGCCAGCAGTGATGTCCCAAATTCACCCCTCCACTTT
-	-	TRBV9	TRBJ2-3	CASSVDYSTDTQYF	TGTGCCAGCAGCGTAGATTACTCCACAGATACGCAGTATTTT
-	-	TRBV7-2	TRBJ1-6	CASSPRGQYNSPLHF	TGTGCCAGCAGCCCTAGAGGACAGTATAATTCACCCCTCCACTTT
TRBD2	-	TRBV7-9	TRBJ2-1	CASSLVGREGHEQFF	TGTGCCAGCAGCTTAGTAGGGCGGGAGGGCCATGAGCAGTTCTTC
TRBD1	-	TRBV13	TRBJ1-4	CASSVTGGGEKLFF	TGTGCCAGCAGCGTAACAGGGGGAGGTGAAAAACTGTTTTTT
-	-	TRBV11-2	TRBJ1-2	CASSLDSNRVYGYTF	TGTGCCAGCAGCTTAGATAGCAACAGGGTCTATGGCTACACCTTC
-	-	TRBV2	TRBJ1-2	CASWGRYYGYTF	TGTGCCAGCTGGGGCAGATACTATGGCTACACCTTC
TRBD1	-	TRBV7-7	TRBJ1-3	CASSLGAGGCGNTIYF	TGTGCTAGCAGCTTAGGGGCAGGGGGTTGTGGAAACACCATATATTTT
-	few	TRBV18	TRBJ1-5	CASSPVQGVSNQPQHF	TGTGCCAGCTCACCAGTTCAGGGCGTTAGCAATCAGCCCCAGCATTTT
TRBD2	-	TRBV5-6	TRBJ2-7	CASSLGGLAGYEQYF	TGTGCCAGCAGCTTGGGGGGACTAGCTGGTTACGAGCAGTACTTC
-	-	TRBV7-2	TRBJ2-5	CASRTGQHQETQYF	TGTGCCAGCAGAACTGGACAGCACCAAGAGACCCAGTACTTC
TRBD1	-	TRBV11-3	TRBJ1-1	CASSFGKRGPNMNTEAFF	TGTGCCAGCAGCTTCGGTAAAAGGGGGCCCAACATGAACACTGAAGCTTTCTTT